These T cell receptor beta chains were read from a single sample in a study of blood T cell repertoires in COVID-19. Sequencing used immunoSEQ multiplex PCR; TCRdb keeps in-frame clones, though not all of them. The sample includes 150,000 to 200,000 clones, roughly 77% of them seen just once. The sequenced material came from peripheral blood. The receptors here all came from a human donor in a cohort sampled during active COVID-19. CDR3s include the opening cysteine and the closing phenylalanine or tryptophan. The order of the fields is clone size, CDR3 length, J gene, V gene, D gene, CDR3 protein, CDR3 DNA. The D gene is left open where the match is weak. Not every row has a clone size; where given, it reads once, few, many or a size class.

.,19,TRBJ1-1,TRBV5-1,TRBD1,CASSLDLRGQEGRAAEAFF,TGCGCCAGCAGCTTGGATCTTCGCGGACAGGAGGGAAGGGCGGCTGAAGCTTTCTTT
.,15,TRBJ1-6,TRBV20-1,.,CSASQGGQFDSPLHF,TGCAGTGCTAGTCAAGGGGGACAATTTGATTCACCCCTCCACTTT
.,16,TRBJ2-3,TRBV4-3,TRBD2,CASSQAAGGWSDTQYF,TGCGCCAGCAGCCAAGCGGCGGGGGGGTGGTCAGATACGCAGTATTTT
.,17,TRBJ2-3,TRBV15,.,CATSRAPGGGGTDTQYF,TGTGCCACCAGCAGAGCTCCGGGGGGCGGGGGCACAGATACGCAGTATTTT
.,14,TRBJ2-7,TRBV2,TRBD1,CASKETGSSYEQYF,TGTGCCAGCAAGGAGACAGGGAGCTCCTACGAGCAGTACTTC
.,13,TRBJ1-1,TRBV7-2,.,CASSLDRNTEAFF,TGTGCCAGCAGCTTAGACAGGAACACTGAAGCTTTCTTT
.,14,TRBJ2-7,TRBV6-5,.,CASRDTGRPYEQYF,TGTGCCAGCAGAGACACAGGTAGGCCCTACGAGCAGTACTTC
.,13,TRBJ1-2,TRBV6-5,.,CASCRGMGDGYTF,TGTGCCAGCTGTAGGGGGATGGGAGATGGCTACACCTTC
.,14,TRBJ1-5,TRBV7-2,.,CASSLGLSNQPQHF,TGTGCCAGCAGCTTAGGACTCAGCAATCAGCCCCAGCATTTT
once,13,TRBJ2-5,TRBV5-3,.,CARSSKQGKTQYF,TGTGCCAGAAGCAGTAAACAGGGTAAGACCCAGTACTTC
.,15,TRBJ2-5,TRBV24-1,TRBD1,CATSDRQGAEETQYF,TGTGCCACCAGTGATCGACAGGGGGCAGAAGAGACCCAGTACTTC
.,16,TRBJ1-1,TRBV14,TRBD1,CASSHLGQGMNTEAFF,TGTGCCAGCAGCCACTTAGGACAGGGGATGAACACTGAAGCTTTCTTT
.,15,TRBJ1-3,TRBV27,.,CASSVQGTSGNTIYF,TGTGCCAGCAGTGTACAGGGAACCTCGGGAAACACCATATATTTT
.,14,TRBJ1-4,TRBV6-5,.,CASSSGESLGKLFF,TGTGCCAGCAGTTCGGGAGAGAGCTTGGGAAAACTGTTTTTT
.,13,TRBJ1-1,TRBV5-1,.,CASSFTGNTEAFF,TGCGCCAGCAGCTTTACAGGGAACACTGAAGCTTTCTTT
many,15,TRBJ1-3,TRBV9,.,CASSPRGISGNTIYF,TGTGCCAGCAGCCCCCGGGGGATCTCTGGAAACACCATATATTTT
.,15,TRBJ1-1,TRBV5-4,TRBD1,CASGQGGLGITEAFF,TGTGCCAGCGGACAGGGTGGGTTAGGAATCACTGAAGCTTTCTTT
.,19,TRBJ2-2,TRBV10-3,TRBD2,CAISESHSTSGSTTGELFF,TGTGCCATCAGTGAGTCCCACTCGACTAGCGGGAGTACCACCGGGGAGCTGTTTTTT
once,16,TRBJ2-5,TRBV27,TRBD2,CASRETSGGARETQYF,TGTGCCAGCAGGGAGACTAGCGGGGGGGCTCGAGAGACCCAGTACTTC
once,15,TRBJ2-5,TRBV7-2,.,CASSLMARVGETQYF,TGTGCCAGCAGCTTAATGGCCCGGGTCGGAGAGACCCAGTACTTC
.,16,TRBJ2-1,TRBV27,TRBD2,CASSNSLAGGPSEQFF,TGTGCCAGCAGTAACTCACTAGCGGGAGGGCCCAGTGAGCAGTTCTTC
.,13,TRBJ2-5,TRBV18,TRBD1,CASSRGQKETQYF,TGTGCCAGCTCACGGGGACAGAAAGAGACCCAGTACTTC
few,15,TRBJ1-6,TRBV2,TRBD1,CASSAGTVDNSPLHF,TGTGCCAGCAGCGCCGGGACAGTTGATAATTCACCCCTCCACTTT
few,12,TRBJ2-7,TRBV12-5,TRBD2,CASGPGGYEQYF,TGTGCTAGTGGACCCGGGGGGTACGAGCAGTACTTC
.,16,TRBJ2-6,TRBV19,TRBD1,CASSKRQGTGANVLTF,TGTGCCAGTAGTAAGAGACAGGGCACAGGGGCCAACGTCCTGACTTTC
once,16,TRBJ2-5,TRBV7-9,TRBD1,CASSLGRDRGSRTQYF,TGTGCCAGCAGCTTAGGACGGGACAGAGGAAGTCGGACCCAGTACTTC
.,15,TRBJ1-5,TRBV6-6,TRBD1,CASSARTGSDQPQHF,TGTGCCAGCAGTGCGCGGACAGGGTCCGATCAGCCCCAGCATTTT
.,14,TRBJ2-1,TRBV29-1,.,CSGVSAAGGNEQFF,TGCAGCGGAGTCTCGGCGGCCGGAGGAAATGAGCAGTTCTTC
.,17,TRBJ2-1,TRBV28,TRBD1,CASTTDYRGRSYNEQFF,TGTGCCAGCACCACCGACTACAGGGGAAGGTCCTACAATGAGCAGTTCTTC
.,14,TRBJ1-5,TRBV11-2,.,CASSRGGSNQPQHF,TGTGCCAGCAGCCGGGGGGGAAGCAATCAGCCCCAGCATTTT
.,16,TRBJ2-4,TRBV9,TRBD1,CASSETGTGAKNIQYF,TGTGCCAGCAGCGAAACCGGGACAGGGGCCAAAAACATTCAGTACTTC
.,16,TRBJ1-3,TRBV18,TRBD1,CASSPGQAASGNTIYF,TGTGCCAGCTCACCAGGACAGGCAGCCTCTGGAAACACCATATATTTT
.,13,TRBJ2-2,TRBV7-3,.,CASSLSGTGELFF,TGTGCCAGCAGCCTCAGTGGCACCGGGGAGCTGTTTTTT
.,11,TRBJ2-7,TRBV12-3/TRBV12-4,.,CASSPRGEQYF,TGTGCCAGCAGTCCAAGGGGGGAGCAGTACTTC
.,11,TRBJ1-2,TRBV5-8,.,CASSLIWGYTF,TGTGCCAGCAGCCTAATCTGGGGCTACACCTTC
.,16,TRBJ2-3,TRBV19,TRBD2,CASSIGLAGVSDTQYF,TGTGCCAGTAGTATTGGGCTAGCGGGAGTCTCAGATACGCAGTATTTT
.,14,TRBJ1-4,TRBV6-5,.,CASTSGSGDEKLFF,TGTGCCAGCACCTCAGGGTCGGGGGATGAAAAACTGTTTTTT
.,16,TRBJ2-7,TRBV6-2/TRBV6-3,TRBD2,CASSDRLAGGSYEQYF,TGTGCCAGCAGCGACCGACTAGCGGGAGGATCCTACGAGCAGTACTTC
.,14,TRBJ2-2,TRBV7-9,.,CASKGDENTGELFF,TGTGCCAGTAAGGGGGACGAGAACACCGGGGAGCTGTTTTTT
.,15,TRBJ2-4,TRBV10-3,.,CAISDPTGIGNIQYF,TGTGCCATCAGTGACCCCACAGGGATCGGGAACATTCAGTACTTC
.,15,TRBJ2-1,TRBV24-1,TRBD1,CATSEVGQGDNEQFF,TGTGCCACCAGTGAGGTGGGACAGGGTGACAATGAGCAGTTCTTC
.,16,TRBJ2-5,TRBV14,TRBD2,CASSQDRSGMRQTQYF,TGTGCCAGCAGCCAAGATCGCAGCGGGATGAGACAGACCCAGTACTTC